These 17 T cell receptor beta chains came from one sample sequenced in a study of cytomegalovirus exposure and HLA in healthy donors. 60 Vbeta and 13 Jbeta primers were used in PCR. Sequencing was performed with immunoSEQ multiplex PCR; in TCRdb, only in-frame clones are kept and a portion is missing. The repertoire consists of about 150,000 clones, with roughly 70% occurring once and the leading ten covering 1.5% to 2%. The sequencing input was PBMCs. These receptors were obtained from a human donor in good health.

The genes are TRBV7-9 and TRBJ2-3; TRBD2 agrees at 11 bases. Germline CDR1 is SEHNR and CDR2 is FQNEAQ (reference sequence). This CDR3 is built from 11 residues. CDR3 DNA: TGTACTAGCGGGAGTACAGATACGCAGTATTTT. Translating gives CTSGSTDTQYF.

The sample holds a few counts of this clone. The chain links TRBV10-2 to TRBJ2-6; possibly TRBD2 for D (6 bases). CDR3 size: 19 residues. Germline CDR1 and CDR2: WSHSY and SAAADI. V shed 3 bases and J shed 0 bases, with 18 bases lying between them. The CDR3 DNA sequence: TGCGCCAGCAGTGACCCGGGGGTCGGAGGCTCCTCTGGGGCCAACGTCCTGACTTTC. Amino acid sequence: CASSDPGVGGSSGANVLTF.

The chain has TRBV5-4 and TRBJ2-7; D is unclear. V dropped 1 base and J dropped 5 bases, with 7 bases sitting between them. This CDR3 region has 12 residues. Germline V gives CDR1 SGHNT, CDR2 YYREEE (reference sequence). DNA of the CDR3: TGTGCCAGCAGCTTGTTAGAAAACGAGCAGTACTTC. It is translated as CASSLLENEQYF.

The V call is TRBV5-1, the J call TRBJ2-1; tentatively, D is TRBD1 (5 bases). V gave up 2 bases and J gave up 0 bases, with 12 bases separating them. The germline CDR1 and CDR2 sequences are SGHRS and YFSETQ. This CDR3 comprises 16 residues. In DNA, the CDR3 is TGCGCCAGCAGCTTCGTCCAGGGTTACTCCTACAATGAGCAGTTCTTC. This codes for CASSFVQGYSYNEQFF.

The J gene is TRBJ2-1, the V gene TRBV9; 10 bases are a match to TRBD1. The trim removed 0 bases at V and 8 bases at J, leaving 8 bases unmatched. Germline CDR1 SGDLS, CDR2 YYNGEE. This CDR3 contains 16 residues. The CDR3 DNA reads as TGTGCCAGCAGCGTAGATGGGGGACAGGGGTTCGATGAGCAGTTCTTC. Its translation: CASSVDGGQGFDEQFF.

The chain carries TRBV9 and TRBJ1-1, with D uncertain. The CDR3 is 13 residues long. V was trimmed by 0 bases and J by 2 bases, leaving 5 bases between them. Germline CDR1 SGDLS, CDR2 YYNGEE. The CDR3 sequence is CASSVDLNTEAFF. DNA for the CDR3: TGTGCCAGCAGCGTAGATCTTAACACTGAAGCTTTCTTT.

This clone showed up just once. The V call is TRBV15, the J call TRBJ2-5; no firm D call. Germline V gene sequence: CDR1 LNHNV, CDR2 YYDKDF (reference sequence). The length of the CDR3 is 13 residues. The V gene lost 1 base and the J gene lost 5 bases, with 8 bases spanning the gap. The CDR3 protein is CATSRAVTETQYF. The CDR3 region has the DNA TGTGCCACCAGCAGAGCGGTCACGGAGACCCAGTACTTC.

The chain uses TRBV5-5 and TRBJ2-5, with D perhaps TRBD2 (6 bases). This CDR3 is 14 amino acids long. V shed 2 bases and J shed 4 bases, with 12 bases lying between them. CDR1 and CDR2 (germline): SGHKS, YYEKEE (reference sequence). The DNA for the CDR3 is TGTGCCAGCAGCTTCCTGCGGGGACGAGAGACCCAGTACTTC. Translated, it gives CASSFLRGRETQYF. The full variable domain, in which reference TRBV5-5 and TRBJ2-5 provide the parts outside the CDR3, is DAGVTQSPTHLIKTRGQQVTLRCSPISGHKSVSWYQQVLGQGPQFIFQYYEKEERGRGNFPDRFSARQFPNYSSELNVNALLLGDSALYLCASSFLRGRETQYFGPGTRLLVL.

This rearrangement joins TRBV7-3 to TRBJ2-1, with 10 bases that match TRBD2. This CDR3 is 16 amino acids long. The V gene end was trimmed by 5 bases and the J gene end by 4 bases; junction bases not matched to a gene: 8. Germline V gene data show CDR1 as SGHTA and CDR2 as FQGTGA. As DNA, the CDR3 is TGTGCCAGCAGCCCATGGGGGACTAGCGAGTACAATGAGCAGTTCTTC. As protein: CASSPWGTSEYNEQFF.

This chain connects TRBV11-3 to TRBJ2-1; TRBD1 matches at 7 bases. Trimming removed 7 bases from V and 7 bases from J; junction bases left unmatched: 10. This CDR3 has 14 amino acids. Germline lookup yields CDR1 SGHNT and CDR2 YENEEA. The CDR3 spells CASMRGQLRNEQFF. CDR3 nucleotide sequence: TGTGCCAGCATGAGGGGACAGTTAAGGAATGAGCAGTTCTTC.

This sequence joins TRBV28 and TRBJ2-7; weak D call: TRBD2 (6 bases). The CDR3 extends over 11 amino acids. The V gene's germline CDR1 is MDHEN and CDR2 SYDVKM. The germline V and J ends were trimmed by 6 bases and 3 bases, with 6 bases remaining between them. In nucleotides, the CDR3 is TGTGCCAGCAGGGGACTCTACGAGCAGTACTTC. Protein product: CASRGLYEQYF. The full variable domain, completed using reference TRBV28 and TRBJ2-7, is DVKVTQSSRYLVKRTGEKVFLECVQDMDHENMFWYRQDPGLGLRLIYFSYDVKMKEKGDIPEGYSVSREKKERFSLILESASTNQTSMYLCASRGLYEQYFGPGTRLTVT.

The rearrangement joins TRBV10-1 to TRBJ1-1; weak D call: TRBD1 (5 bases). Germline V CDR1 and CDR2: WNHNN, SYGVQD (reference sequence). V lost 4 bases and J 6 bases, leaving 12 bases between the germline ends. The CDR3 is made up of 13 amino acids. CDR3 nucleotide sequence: TGCGCCAGCAGTGCTGCGGGGACCCCTGAAGCTTTCTTT. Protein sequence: CASSAAGTPEAFF.

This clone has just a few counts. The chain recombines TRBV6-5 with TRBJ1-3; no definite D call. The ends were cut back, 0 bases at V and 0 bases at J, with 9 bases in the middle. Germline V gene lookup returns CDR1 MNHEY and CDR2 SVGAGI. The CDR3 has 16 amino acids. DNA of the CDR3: TGTGCCAGCAGTTACTCGCTCGGGTTCTCTGGAAACACCATATATTTT. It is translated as CASSYSLGFSGNTIYF.

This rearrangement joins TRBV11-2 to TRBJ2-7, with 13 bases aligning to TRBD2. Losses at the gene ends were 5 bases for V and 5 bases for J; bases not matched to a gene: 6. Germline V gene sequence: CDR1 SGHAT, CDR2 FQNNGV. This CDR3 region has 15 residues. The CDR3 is CASSNRTSGRNEQYF. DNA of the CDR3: TGTGCCAGCAGCAACCGGACTAGCGGGAGAAACGAGCAGTACTTC.

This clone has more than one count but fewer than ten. The CDR3 sequence: CSVVGGVSGQFF. The CDR3 DNA sequence: TGCAGCGTTGTAGGAGGGGTCAGCGGGCAGTTCTTC. The chain carries TRBV29-1 and TRBJ2-1; TRBD2 is a possible D gene (6 bases). Germline values: CDR1 SQVTM, CDR2 ANQGSEA. This CDR3 has 12 amino acids. The V end was cut by 4 bases, the J end by 12 bases, with 16 bases between.

The CDR3 sequence is CASRPGTRPPNEQFF. In nucleotides, the CDR3 is TGTGCCAGCAGGCCCGGGACTAGGCCCCCCAATGAGCAGTTCTTC. J is TRBJ2-1 and V is TRBV9; 8 nucleotides line up with TRBD2. This CDR3 is built from 15 residues. Germline V gene lookup returns CDR1 SGDLS and CDR2 YYNGEE. The V gene end was trimmed by 5 bases and the J gene end by 6 bases; junction bases not matched to a gene: 10.

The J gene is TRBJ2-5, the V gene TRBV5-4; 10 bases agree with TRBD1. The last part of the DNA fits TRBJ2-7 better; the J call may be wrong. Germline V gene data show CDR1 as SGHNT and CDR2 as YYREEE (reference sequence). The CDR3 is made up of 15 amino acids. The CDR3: CASSPTGGSYYEQYF. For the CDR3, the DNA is TGTGCCAGCAGCCCGACAGGGGGCAGTTACTACGAGCAGTACTTC.